This T cell receptor beta chain was observed in a study of T cells in Graves' hyperthyroidism and ophthalmopathy (dated 2019 in TCRdb). For the study in its entirety: Peripheral blood samples were taken at initial diagnosis, before any treatment was given. After blood sampling, hyperthyroidism patients were treated with methimazole at a starting dose of 30 mg daily, and ophthalmopathy patients were treated with high-dose intravenous methylprednisolone. The paper describes TCR Vbeta CDR3 sequencing of some 130 peripheral blood samples, made up of 43 ophthalmopathy patients, some 76 hyperthyroidism patients and 17 progressor patients. In addition, the study compared T-cell repertoires in thyroid tissue and in blood from roughly 6 Graves' hyperthyroidism patients. The approximately 98 discovery patients were randomly divided into training and test sets at a 7:3 ratio. A discovery cohort of about 100 patients, 43 with Graves' ophthalmopathy and about 60 with stable Graves' hyperthyroidism, was used to find distinguishing TCR V-J signatures. Whether ophthalmopathy could be predicted prospectively was tested in an independent validation cohort made up of under 20 hyperthyroidism patients plus 17 patients who later progressed to ophthalmopathy.

Results the study describes overall, beyond this receptor: A 13 V-J signature model separated ophthalmopathy from stable hyperthyroidism, with 87.88% sensitivity and roughly 81% specificity in cross-validation and 80%/75% in testing. Most expanded thyroid clonotypes (frequency above 0.001) were also found in blood, which suggests that blood repertoires may mirror thyroid immune responses. Sample size was not statistically predetermined, and blinding of investigators to group allocation was not performed. In validation, progression to ophthalmopathy was predicted by the model with 70% to 71% sensitivity and around 75% specificity, a median of about 6.8 months before onset.

Stable Graves' hyperthyroidism was defined as the absence of progression to ophthalmopathy over 18 months of follow-up. Hyperthyroidism patients were newly diagnosed, had a disease duration of under 2 months, and were aged 18 to 65 years. Patients with uncontrolled infections, other autoimmune diseases, pregnancy or lactation were excluded. Clinical symptoms, serum thyroxine and TRAb, thyroid ultrasound, and orbital computed tomography formed the basis for the diagnoses. PBMCs were separated from roughly 10 ml of fresh peripheral blood using Ficoll-Paque density gradient centrifugation. Total RNA was extracted with Trizol reagent, and quality was checked on an Agilent 2100 Bioanalyzer. The CDR3 runs 14 residues from the cysteine to the phenylalanine. Only the CDR3 portion is preserved as DNA: 42 bases, with reading frame beginning at the first base. The V end loses 8 bases and the J end loses 3 bases, and a stretch of 17 bases separates them.

Only a few counts were recorded for this clonotype. Its antigen is not yet known. The record has no base qualities; no much larger clone is one base away. TCR beta CDR3 regions were amplified from RNA transcripts. The first round of RT-PCR for the TCR CDR3 was performed with the HTBI primer set and the Qiagen OneStep RT-PCR kit. Libraries were constructed in a second round of multiplex PCR, after which size selection and purification were carried out. Sequencing of the libraries was done on an Illumina HiSeq2000 using paired-end 100 bp reads. On the authors' methods: SOAPnuke was used to process the raw data, with reads discarded if the reads contained adapters or uncalled bases, had a mean Phred below 15, or lacked an exact constant-primer or identifier match. COPE v1.2.5 was used to merge high-quality paired reads, and clonotypes were defined as unique nucleotide sequences. Clonotypes were aligned to IMGT TRBV, TRBD and TRBJ reference segments using MiTCR v1.1. The analysis was restricted to V-J combinations with a frequency above 0.0001, which together covered 98% to 99.2% of the repertoires. The TCS score was defined as F50 (clonal expansion) divided by E x V (chaos), with BLOSUM62-based TCRdist calculated between CDR3 peptides within each V-J. Welch's t-statistics and random forest reduced fewer than 550 V-J features to 13, which were used in a naive Bayes classifier (R e1071). The public reads were run again by TCRdb, first through fastp at Q25 and then through MiXCR, and only productive beta chains were kept. For every CDR3 protein sequence, its rows merge into one entry that carries the most common genes and DNA. In this record, the V and J calls reflect TCRdb's handling and not the investigators' own analysis. The sample table lists 500,000 to 600,000 distinct CDR3 sequences, 16% of them with a count of one. Jointly, the top ten make up 18% of the sample.

The clonotype was recovered from a woman aged 18-29 years with Graves' hyperthyroidism. Sequenced sample: blood. The chain employs TRBV12-3 or TRBV12-4 and TRBJ2-7; TRBD1 is perhaps the D gene, given 6 matching bases. The CDR3: CASGPPGTFYEQYF. The nucleotide sequence is TGTGCCAGCGGACCACCCGGGACATTCTACGAGCAGTACTTC.